This T cell receptor beta chain was sequenced in a study of glioma-infiltrating T cells. This clonotype was picked up a small number of times. CDR1 is LNHDA, CDR2 SQIVND, per germline (reference sequence). V lost 6 bases to trimming and J lost 1 base; unmatched junction nucleotides: 8. This CDR3 is 15 amino acids long. Amplification of TCR alpha and beta CDR3 regions from RNA used iRepertoire nested multiplex PCR. TCRdb called the multiplex PCR reads again in MiXCR, with one record for every CDR3 protein. The sample yields roughly 200,000 distinct CDR3 sequences, 32% seen once. Sequencing was performed on glioma tissue, nonneoplastic brain tissue, or PBMCs (not recorded which). The chain carries TRBV19 and TRBJ1-1; 7 nucleotides agree with TRBD1. This TCR derives from a human donor with low-grade glioma or glioblastoma, undergoing nonglioma brain surgery, or in good health (not recorded which). CDR3: CASRSDRAKNTEAFF. The CDR3 DNA reads TGTGCCAGTAGATCCGACAGGGCAAAGAACACTGAAGCTTTCTTT.